The 9 T cell receptor beta chains in this list originate from one sample, sequenced in a study of graft-versus-host responses after intestinal transplantation. TCRdb keeps only in-frame clones here, not all; method: immunoSEQ multiplex PCR. The sample lists about 120,000 clones; approximately 96% were seen once. These receptors have no identified antigens. The sequenced sample was unstimulated CD8+ T cells sorted from spleen or lymph node cells, obtained before intestinal transplant. Receptors originate from a human donor who received an intestinal transplant.

The chain recombines TRBV7-8 with TRBJ2-5, with a weak D call TRBD2 (6 bases). This CDR3 is 16 amino acids long. CDR1 SGHVS and CDR2 FQNEAQ come from the germline V gene. The V and J ends lost 5 bases and 3 bases respectively, with 19 bases between them. For the CDR3, the DNA is TGTGCCAGCAGCCCCCCGGGCGGAGGGTGGGAAGAGACCCAGTACTTC. This codes for CASSPPGGGWEETQYF.

This clone occurred once. The rearrangement joins TRBV4-2 to TRBJ2-1; D is ambiguous. The CDR3 is 15 amino acids. CDR1 is LGHNA and CDR2 is YNFKEQ in the germline V gene. Trimming pared 2 bases from V and 0 bases from J, leaving 8 bases between. The CDR3 DNA is TGTGCCAGCAGCCAATGGATCGGCTCCTACAATGAGCAGTTCTTC. Protein product: CASSQWIGSYNEQFF.

The CDR3 sequence: CSVAGELWQYF. CDR3 sequence (DNA): TGCAGCGTTGCGGGGGAGCTGTGGCAGTACTTC. The chain has TRBV29-1 and TRBJ2-7, with D possibly matching TRBD2 (6 bases). Trimming took off 4 bases at V and 9 bases at J, with 13 bases between the two ends. Germline CDR1 reads SQVTM; CDR2 reads ANQGSEA. CDR3 size: 11 residues.

The chain recombines TRBV13 with TRBJ2-5; 14 bases align to TRBD2. The J call may be wrong; the DNA end is better matched by TRBJ2-7. The germline V gene encodes CDR1 PRHDT and CDR2 FYEKMQ (reference sequence). This CDR3 is built from 17 residues. The DNA of the CDR3 is TGTGCCAGCAGCCCTGGACTAGCGGGAGGAATCTCCTACGAGCAGTACTTC. Encoded protein: CASSPGLAGGISYEQYF.

This chain uses TRBV7-2 with TRBJ1-4; D unclear. The CDR3 extends over 15 amino acids. Germline V gives CDR1 SGHTA, CDR2 FQGNSA. V was cut by 7 bases and J by 0 bases, with 12 bases left in between. The CDR3 sequence: CASTPGFATNEKLFF. CDR3 in DNA: TGTGCCAGCACCCCGGGTTTTGCAACTAATGAAAAACTGTTTTTT. The complete variable domain, with remaining parts taken from reference TRBV7-2 and TRBJ1-4, reads GAGVSQSPSNKVTEKGKDVELRCDPISGHTALYWYRQSLGQGLEFLIYFQGNSAPDKSGLPSDRFSAERTGGSVSTLTIQRTQQEDSAVYLCASTPGFATNEKLFFGSGTQLSVL.

The chain has TRBV28 and TRBJ2-5, with 7 positions matching TRBD1. V lost 5 bases, J lost 0 bases, and 6 bases stayed unmatched. Germline V gene lookup returns CDR1 MDHEN and CDR2 SYDVKM. CDR3 length: 15 amino acids. CDR3 bases: TGTGCCAGCAGTCCTCCCGGGACAGACCAAGAGACCCAGTACTTC. It encodes CASSPPGTDQETQYF.

J is TRBJ2-5 and V is TRBV28; D not resolved. Looked up from germline, CDR1 is MDHEN and CDR2 is SYDVKM. This CDR3 comprises 13 residues. V shed 3 bases and J shed 1 base, with 6 bases lying between them. The CDR3 DNA reads TGTGCCAGCAGTTTCCAGAGCCAAGAGACCCAGTACTTC. Its translation is CASSFQSQETQYF.

V is TRBV9 and J is TRBJ2-7; D gene unclear. This CDR3 has 12 residues. V was shortened by 0 bases and J by 3 bases, with 4 bases between the two germline ends. Per the germline V gene, CDR1 is SGDLS and CDR2 is YYNGEE. As DNA, the CDR3 is TGTGCCAGCAGCGTAGAGGGCTACGAGCAGTACTTC. Its protein product is CASSVEGYEQYF.

The chain has TRBV28 and TRBJ1-1; D is uncertain. The CDR3 has 14 amino acids. Germline-derived CDR1 and CDR2 are MDHEN and SYDVKM. Deletions cut 4 bases from V and 0 bases from J, with 9 bases between. The CDR3 nucleotides are TGTGCCAGCAGTTGGATCCCCATGAACACTGAAGCTTTCTTT. Protein: CASSWIPMNTEAFF.